The rows below give T cell receptor beta chains drawn from one sample of a study of blood T cell repertoires in COVID-19. Some clones are missing from TCRdb's copy, which holds only in-frame ones; the method was immunoSEQ multiplex PCR. Among 160,000 or so clones listed, 75% to 85% were seen once. The material sequenced was peripheral blood. These receptors all stem from a man aged 60-69 years with acute or convalescent COVID-19. Each CDR3 is given with its conserved first and last residue. The order of the fields is V gene, D gene, clone size, J gene, CDR3 protein, CDR3 DNA. D genes are given only for firm matches. Clone size is not always given. Where it is, it says once, few, many or a class for expanded clones.

>TRBV7-9|TRBD1|.|TRBJ2-7
CASSAPRGTDVHEQYF
TGTGCCAGCAGCGCCCCGAGGGGGACAGACGTCCACGAGCAGTACTTC
>TRBV30|.|.|TRBJ1-5
CAWSVGGNQPQHF
TGTGCCTGGAGTGTAGGAGGCAATCAGCCCCAGCATTTT
>TRBV2|TRBD2|.|TRBJ2-1
CASGSGGYNEQFF
TGTGCCAGCGGATCGGGGGGTTACAATGAGCAGTTCTTC
>TRBV28|.|.|TRBJ1-5
CASRPTVHQPQHF
TGTGCCAGCCGACCGACAGTACATCAGCCCCAGCATTTT
>TRBV5-1|TRBD1|.|TRBJ1-2
CASSIGQGQGAGGYTF
TGCGCCAGCAGCATAGGTCAGGGACAGGGGGCAGGCGGCTACACCTTC
>TRBV6-1|.|.|TRBJ2-6
CASSEFRSFSRANVLTF
TGTGCCAGCAGTGAATTCCGGTCTTTCTCGCGAGCCAACGTCCTGACTTTC
>TRBV29-1|.|.|TRBJ1-4
CSAARGGEKKLFF
TGCAGCGCCGCCAGGGGTGGGGAAAAAAAACTGTTTTTT
>TRBV7-2|.|.|TRBJ2-7
CASSRSGYEQYF
TGTGCCAGCAGCCGAAGCGGCTACGAGCAGTACTTC
>TRBV7-2|.|few|TRBJ2-1
CASSSSGTTVDEQFF
TGTGCCAGCAGCTCGTCCGGGACAACAGTAGATGAGCAGTTCTTC
>TRBV19|TRBD2|.|TRBJ2-5
CASSILAGAGGQETQYF
TGTGCCAGTAGTATCCTCGCGGGGGCGGGGGGCCAAGAGACCCAGTACTTC
>TRBV12-3/TRBV12-4|.|.|TRBJ2-1
CASSSGGRREQFF
TGTGCCAGCAGTTCCGGGGGTCGTCGAGAGCAGTTCTTC
>TRBV19|.|.|TRBJ2-7
CASSRAPESYEQYF
TGTGCCAGTAGCCGCGCCCCTGAATCCTACGAGCAGTACTTC
>TRBV9|.|.|TRBJ2-7
CASSVASSYEQYF
TGTGCCAGCAGCGTAGCGAGTAGCTACGAGCAGTACTTC
>TRBV7-9|.|.|TRBJ2-3
CASSYTGTDTQYF
TGTGCCAGCAGCTATACAGGAACAGATACGCAGTATTTT